Below are 20 T cell receptor beta chains sequenced from a single sample in a study of T cell responses to AZD1222 COVID-19 vaccine. Generated by immunoSEQ multiplex PCR, the TCRdb table keeps only in-frame clones and is missing some. This sample yields about 99,000 clones, of which about 92% are seen a single time; 9.5% to 15% belongs to the top ten. Sequences were derived from peripheral blood, sampled on day 0 of AZD1222 vaccination. The receptors shown here come from an adult in good health.

The rearrangement joins TRBV5-4 to TRBJ2-2; a weak D match, TRBD2 (6 bases). Germline values: CDR1 SGHNT, CDR2 YYREEE (reference sequence). This CDR3 is built from 16 residues. Trimming cost V 3 bases and J 2 bases, with 14 bases left between them. The DNA for the CDR3 is TGTGCCAGCAGCTCCTTGAATAGCGGAAACACCGGGGAGCTGTTTTTT. Translated, it gives CASSSLNSGNTGELFF.

In this sample, this clone turned up once. This chain joins TRBV3-1 (or the pseudogene TRBV3-2) and TRBJ1-2; 7 bases agree with TRBD1. The CDR3 has 13 amino acids. In germline, CDR1 is LGHDT, CDR2 YNNKEL (reference sequence). V gave up 3 bases and J gave up 5 bases; unmatched junction bases: 3. CDR3 DNA sequence: TGTGCCAGCAGCCAGGACAGGCGATATGGCTACACCTTC. Translation gives CASSQDRRYGYTF.

The V call is TRBV6-5, the J call TRBJ2-7, with D tentatively TRBD2 (5 bases). Germline CDR1 reads MNHEY; CDR2 reads SVGAGI. V dropped 0 bases and J dropped 5 bases, with 14 bases sitting between them. The CDR3 spans 15 residues. CDR3 amino acids: CASSYSGGSADEQYF. CDR3 nucleotide sequence: TGTGCCAGCAGTTACTCAGGCGGGTCCGCGGACGAGCAGTACTTC.

This rearrangement joins TRBV15 to TRBJ1-5; tentative D call: TRBD1 (6 bases). The CDR3 is 16 amino acids. Trimming cost V 3 bases and J 3 bases, with 15 bases left between them. The germline V gene has CDR1 LNHNV and CDR2 YYDKDF (reference sequence). CDR3: CATSSRQEDPNQPQHF. Written as DNA, the CDR3 is TGTGCCACCAGCAGCAGACAGGAGGATCCCAATCAGCCCCAGCATTTT.

The rearrangement uses TRBV4-3 and TRBJ2-1, with TRBD2 matching 8 bases. After removal of 0 bases from V and 9 bases from J, the junction contained 7 bases not matched to a gene. This CDR3 is 15 amino acids long. CDR1 and CDR2 (germline): LGHNA, YSLEER. CDR3 bases: TGCGCCAGCAGCCAAGAAGGGACTAGTTATGCTGAGCAGTTCTTC. Residues: CASSQEGTSYAEQFF.

The CDR3: CSGLGTGEGYGYTF. In DNA, the CDR3 is TGCAGCGGCCTCGGGACAGGGGAGGGCTATGGCTACACCTTC. This chain connects TRBV29-1 to TRBJ1-2, with TRBD1 identical over 10 bases. The V gene end was trimmed by 7 bases and the J gene end by 4 bases; junction bases not matched to a gene: 9. CDR1 and CDR2 (germline): SQVTM, ANQGSEA. The CDR3 is made up of 14 amino acids.

This chain connects TRBV18 to TRBJ1-4; no clear D gene. V lost 4 bases, J lost 5 bases, and 5 bases lay in between. Germline CDR1 is KGHSH and CDR2 is LQKENI. This CDR3 is built from 12 residues. CDR3 sequence reads: CASSLQNEKLFF. CDR3 nucleotide sequence: TGTGCCAGCTCACTCCAGAATGAAAAACTGTTTTTT.

A word on this clone: Other DNA sequences from this sample encode an identical CDR3 as well. V usage is TRBV29-1 and J usage is TRBJ1-1; weak D call: TRBD1 (5 bases). V was trimmed by 1 base and J by 1 base, leaving 7 bases between them. The CDR3 has 13 amino acids. The germline CDR1 and CDR2 sequences are SQVTM and ANQGSEA. CDR3 DNA: TGCAGCGTTGAAGGCAGGGCGAACACTGAAGCTTTCTTT. Translation gives CSVEGRANTEAFF.

The V and J genes are TRBV7-2 and TRBJ2-2, with 10 bases matching TRBD2. The CDR3 is 16 amino acids. With V trimmed by 5 bases and J by 4 bases, 7 bases remained unmatched. CDR1 is SGHTA, CDR2 FQGNSA, per germline. CDR3 sequence: CASSLLAGDRTGELFF. The CDR3 nucleotides are TGTGCCAGCAGCCTTCTAGCGGGAGATCGCACCGGGGAGCTGTTTTTT.

This sequence joins TRBV9 and TRBJ2-2; 7 bases agree with TRBD2. Germline V gene data show CDR1 as SGDLS and CDR2 as YYNGEE. The CDR3 spans 13 residues. J was trimmed by 7 bases and V by 4 bases; bases with no gene match: 4. CDR3 residues: CASSLGGGGELFF. CDR3 nucleotide sequence: TGTGCCAGCAGCCTTGGCGGGGGCGGGGAGCTGTTTTTT.

CDR3 protein: CASRGAGAYEQYF. In nucleotides, the CDR3 is TGCGCCAGCAGGGGTGCAGGGGCTTACGAGCAGTACTTC. The chain employs TRBV4-1 and TRBJ2-7, with a tentative D call TRBD1 (6 bases). The ends were cut back, 6 bases at V and 4 bases at J, with 13 bases in the middle. The CDR3 spans 13 residues. The germline V gene encodes CDR1 MGHRA and CDR2 YSYEKL.

The chain employs TRBV5-8 and TRBJ2-5; 10 nucleotides align to TRBD2. V dropped 1 base and J dropped 5; count of bases not matched to a gene: 11. The CDR3 covers 17 residues. Germline CDR1 reads SGHTS; CDR2 reads YDEGEE. The CDR3: CASSLTSGTVMMETQYF. The CDR3 nucleotides are TGTGCCAGCAGCTTGACTAGCGGGACCGTAATGATGGAGACCCAGTACTTC.

CDR3 loop: CASSQAVGGGSTDTQYF. CDR3 DNA sequence: TGTGCCAGCAGCCAAGCCGTCGGCGGGGGGAGCACAGATACGCAGTATTTT. The gene calls are TRBV3-1 (or the pseudogene TRBV3-2) and TRBJ2-3; 8 bases fit TRBD2. The V and J ends lost 1 base and 0 bases, in that order; junction bases with no gene match: 6. The CDR3 is 17 amino acids. Looked up from germline, CDR1 is LGHDT and CDR2 is YNNKEL (reference sequence).

The J gene is TRBJ2-3, the V gene TRBV15, with a weak D call TRBD1 (5 bases). V shed 3 bases and J shed 2 bases, with 15 bases lying between them. The CDR3 runs 16 residues. CDR1 and CDR2 (germline): LNHNV, YYDKDF (reference sequence). The CDR3 region is CATSSGDSSFTDTQYF. Here the CDR3 DNA reads TGTGCCACCAGCAGTGGAGACAGCTCCTTCACAGATACGCAGTATTTT.

CDR3 loop: CASSTSAGVLNEQFF. The CDR3, as DNA: TGTGCCAGCTCTACCTCTGCGGGAGTTCTGAATGAGCAGTTCTTC. The V gene is TRBV18, the J gene TRBJ2-1, with TRBD2 identical over 7 bases. Germline V gene lookup returns CDR1 KGHSH and CDR2 LQKENI. The CDR3 loop spans 15 amino acids. J was trimmed by 7 bases and V by 6 bases; bases with no gene match: 12.

This clone occurred once. This chain uses TRBV18 with TRBJ2-1; D tentatively reads TRBD1 or TRBD2 (5 bases each). This CDR3 has 17 residues. The V gene lost 1 base and the J gene lost 1 base, with 14 bases spanning the gap. Germline V gives CDR1 KGHSH, CDR2 LQKENI. The CDR3 sequence is CASSPLMGDGSYNEQFF. The CDR3 DNA follows: TGTGCCAGCTCACCACTAATGGGGGACGGGTCCTACAATGAGCAGTTCTTC.

This clone was found once. The chain carries TRBV5-8 and TRBJ1-2; 10 bases are shared with TRBD1. The CDR3 contains 15 residues. In germline, CDR1 is SGHTS, CDR2 YDEGEE. V shed 2 bases and J 5 bases; nucleotides not matched to a gene: 6. For the CDR3, the DNA is TGTGCCAGCAGCTTACCGGGACAGGGGTGGTATGGCTACACCTTC. It yields the protein CASSLPGQGWYGYTF.

J is TRBJ2-5 and V is TRBV10-3, with D hard to call. With 0 bases removed from V and 4 bases from J, the gap between germline ends came to 3 bases. Germline V gives CDR1 ENHRY, CDR2 SYGVKD. This CDR3 contains 12 residues. In DNA, the CDR3 is TGTGCCATCAGTGAGTCGGGAGAGACCCAGTACTTC. It specifies CAISESGETQYF.

The chain links TRBV28 to TRBJ2-4; D might be TRBD2 (5 bases). This CDR3 spans 15 amino acids. Trimming removed 3 bases at V and 9 bases at J, with 18 bases between. Germline values: CDR1 MDHEN, CDR2 SYDVKM. CDR3 DNA: TGTGCCAGCAGTTTTTTTTCGGTCCGGGAAGCCATTCAGTACTTC. It specifies CASSFFSVREAIQYF.

V is TRBV10-3 and J is TRBJ2-7; D is perhaps TRBD1 or TRBD2 (6 bases each). Germline CDR1 is ENHRY and CDR2 is SYGVKD. This CDR3 has 16 amino acids. V was trimmed by 2 bases and J by 6 bases, leaving 20 bases between them. The chain's CDR3 is CAISEAEARRGFEQYF. The CDR3, as DNA: TGTGCCATCAGTGAGGCGGAGGCAAGGAGGGGGTTCGAGCAGTACTTC.